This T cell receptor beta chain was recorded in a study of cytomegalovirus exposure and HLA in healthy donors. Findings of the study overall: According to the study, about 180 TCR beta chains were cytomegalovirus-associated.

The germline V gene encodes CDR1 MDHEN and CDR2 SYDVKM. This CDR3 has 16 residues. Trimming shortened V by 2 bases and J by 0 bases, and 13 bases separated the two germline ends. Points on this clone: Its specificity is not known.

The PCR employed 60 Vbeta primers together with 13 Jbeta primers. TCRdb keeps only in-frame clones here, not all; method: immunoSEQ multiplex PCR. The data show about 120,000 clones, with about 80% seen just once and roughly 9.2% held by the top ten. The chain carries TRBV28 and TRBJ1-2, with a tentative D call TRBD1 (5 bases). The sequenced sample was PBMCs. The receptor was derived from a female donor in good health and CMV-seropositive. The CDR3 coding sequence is TGTGCCAGCAGTTTAGCCGGGGGTCCAGCTAACTATGGCTACACCTTC. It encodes CASSLAGGPANYGYTF.